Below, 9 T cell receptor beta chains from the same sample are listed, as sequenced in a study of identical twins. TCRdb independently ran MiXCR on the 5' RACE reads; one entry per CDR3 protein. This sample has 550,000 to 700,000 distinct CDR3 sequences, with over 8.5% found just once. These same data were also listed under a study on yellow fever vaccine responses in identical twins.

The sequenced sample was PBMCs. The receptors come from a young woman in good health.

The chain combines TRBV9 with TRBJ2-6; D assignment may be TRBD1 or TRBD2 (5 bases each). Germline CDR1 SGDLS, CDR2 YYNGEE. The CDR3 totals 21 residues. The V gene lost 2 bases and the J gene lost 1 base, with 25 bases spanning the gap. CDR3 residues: CASSVSLSDGPWGSGANVLTF. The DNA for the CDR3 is TGTGCCAGCAGCGTGTCATTATCAGACGGACCTTGGGGGTCTGGGGCCAACGTCCTGACTTTC.

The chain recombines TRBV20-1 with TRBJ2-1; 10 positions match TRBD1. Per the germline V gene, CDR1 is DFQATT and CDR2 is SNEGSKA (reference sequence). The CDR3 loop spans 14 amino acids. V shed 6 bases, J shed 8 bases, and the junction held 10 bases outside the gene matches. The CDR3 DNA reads TGCAGTGCAGAGCCGGGACAGGGGAGCGATGAGCAGTTCTTC. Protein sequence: CSAEPGQGSDEQFF.

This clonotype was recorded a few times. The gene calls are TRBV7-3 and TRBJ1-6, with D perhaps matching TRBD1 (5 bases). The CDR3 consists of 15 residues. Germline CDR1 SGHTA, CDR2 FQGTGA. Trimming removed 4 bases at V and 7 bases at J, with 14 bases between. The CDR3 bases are TGTGCCAGCAGCTCGGCAGGGAGTTGGAATTCACCCCTCCACTTT. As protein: CASSSAGSWNSPLHF.

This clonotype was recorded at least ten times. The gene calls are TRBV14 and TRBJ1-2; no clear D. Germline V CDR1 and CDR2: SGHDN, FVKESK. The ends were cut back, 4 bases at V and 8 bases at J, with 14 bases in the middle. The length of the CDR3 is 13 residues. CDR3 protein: CASSPSLGWGYTF. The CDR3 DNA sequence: TGTGCCAGCAGCCCGTCCCTTGGGTGGGGCTACACCTTC.

Written as DNA, the CDR3 is TGTGCCAGCAGTCGGACTAGCGGTTCGAGCTCCTACGAGCAGTACTTC. Encoded protein: CASSRTSGSSSYEQYF. The chain couples TRBV28 to TRBJ2-7, with 10 positions matching TRBD2. The CDR3 sequence is 16 residues long. Germline V gene lookup returns CDR1 MDHEN and CDR2 SYDVKM. V trimming: 5 bases; J trimming: 0 bases; junction bases outside the gene matches: 7.

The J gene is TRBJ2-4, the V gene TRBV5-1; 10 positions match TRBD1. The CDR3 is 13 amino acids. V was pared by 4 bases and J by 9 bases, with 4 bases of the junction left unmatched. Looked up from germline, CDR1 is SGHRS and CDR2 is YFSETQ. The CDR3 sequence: CASSPGTGVIQYF. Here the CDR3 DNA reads TGCGCCAGCAGCCCCGGGACAGGGGTCATTCAGTACTTC.

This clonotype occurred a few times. Here the CDR3 DNA reads TGTGCCAGCTCAGTTTGGGCATCCGAGACCCAGTACTTC. Amino acids: CASSVWASETQYF. The chain carries TRBV12-3 or TRBV12-4 and TRBJ2-5; D is undetermined. V lost 8 bases and J 5 bases, leaving 15 bases between the germline ends. The CDR3 totals 13 residues.

The CDR3: CASKITLGTSGSWNTGELFF. Written as DNA, the CDR3 is TGTGCCAGCAAAATAACACTCGGGACTAGCGGGAGTTGGAACACCGGGGAGCTGTTTTTT. This chain joins TRBV12-3 or TRBV12-4 and TRBJ2-2; 14 positions match TRBD2. This CDR3 region has 20 residues. V gave up 7 bases and J gave up 1 base; unmatched junction bases: 14.

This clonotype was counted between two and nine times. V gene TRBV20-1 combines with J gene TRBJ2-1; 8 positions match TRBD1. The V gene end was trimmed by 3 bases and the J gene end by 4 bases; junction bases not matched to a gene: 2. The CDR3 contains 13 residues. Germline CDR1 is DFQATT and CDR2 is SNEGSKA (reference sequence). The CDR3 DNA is TGCAGTGCTAGGGGACAGGTGTACAATGAGCAGTTCTTC. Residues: CSARGQVYNEQFF.